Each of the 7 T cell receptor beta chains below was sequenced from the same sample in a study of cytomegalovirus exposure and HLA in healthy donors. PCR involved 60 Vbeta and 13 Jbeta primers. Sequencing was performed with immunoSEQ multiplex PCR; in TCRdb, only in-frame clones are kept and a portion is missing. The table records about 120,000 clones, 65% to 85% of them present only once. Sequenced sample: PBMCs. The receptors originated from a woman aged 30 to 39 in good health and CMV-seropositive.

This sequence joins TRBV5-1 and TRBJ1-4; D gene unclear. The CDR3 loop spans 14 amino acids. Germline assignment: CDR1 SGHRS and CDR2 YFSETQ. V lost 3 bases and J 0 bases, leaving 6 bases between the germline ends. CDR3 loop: CASSSGATNEKLFF. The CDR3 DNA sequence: TGCGCCAGCAGCTCGGGAGCAACTAATGAAAAACTGTTTTTT.

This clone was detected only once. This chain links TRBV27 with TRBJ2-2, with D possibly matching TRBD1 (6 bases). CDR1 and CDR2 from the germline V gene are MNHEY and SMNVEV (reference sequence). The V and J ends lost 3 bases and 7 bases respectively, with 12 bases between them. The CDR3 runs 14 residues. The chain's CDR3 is CASSLGASGGELFF. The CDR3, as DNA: TGTGCCAGCAGTTTGGGGGCGTCGGGCGGGGAGCTGTTTTTT.

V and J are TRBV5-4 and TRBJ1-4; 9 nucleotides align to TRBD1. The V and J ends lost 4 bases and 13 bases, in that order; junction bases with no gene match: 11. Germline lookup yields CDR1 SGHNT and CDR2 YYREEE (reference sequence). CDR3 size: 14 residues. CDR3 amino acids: CASSGGRDRETLFF. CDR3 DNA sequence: TGTGCCAGCAGCGGGGGCCGGGACAGGGAGACACTGTTTTTT.

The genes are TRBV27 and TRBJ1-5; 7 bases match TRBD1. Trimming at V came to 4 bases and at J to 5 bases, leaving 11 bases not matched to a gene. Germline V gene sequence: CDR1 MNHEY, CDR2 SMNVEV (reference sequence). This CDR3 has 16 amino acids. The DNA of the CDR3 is TGTGCCAGCAGTTCCTCCAGGGGGGAAGTGGATCAGCCCCAGCATTTT. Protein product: CASSSSRGEVDQPQHF.

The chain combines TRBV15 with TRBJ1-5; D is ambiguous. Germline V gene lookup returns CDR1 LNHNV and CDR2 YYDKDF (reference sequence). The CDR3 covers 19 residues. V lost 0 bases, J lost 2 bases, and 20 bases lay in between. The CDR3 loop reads CATSRERGGSLRGNQPQHF. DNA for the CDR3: TGTGCCACCAGCAGAGAACGGGGAGGGAGTCTCAGAGGCAATCAGCCCCAGCATTTT. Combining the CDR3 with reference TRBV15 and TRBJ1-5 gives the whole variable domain DAMVIQNPRYQVTQFGKPVTLSCSQTLNHNVMYWYQQKSSQAPKLLFHYYDKDFNNEADTPDNFQSRRPNTSFCFLDIRSPGLGDTAMYLCATSRERGGSLRGNQPQHFGDGTRLSIL.

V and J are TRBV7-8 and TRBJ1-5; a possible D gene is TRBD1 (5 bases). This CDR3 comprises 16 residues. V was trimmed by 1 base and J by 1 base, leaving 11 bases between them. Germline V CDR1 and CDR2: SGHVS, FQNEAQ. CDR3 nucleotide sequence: TGTGCCAGCAGCTTAGTCATGGGGGGGAGCAATCAGCCCCAGCATTTT. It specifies CASSLVMGGSNQPQHF.

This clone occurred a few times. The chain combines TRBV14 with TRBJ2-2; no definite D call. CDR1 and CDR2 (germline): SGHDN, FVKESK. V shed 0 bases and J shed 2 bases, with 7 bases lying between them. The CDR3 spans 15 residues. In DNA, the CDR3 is TGTGCCAGCAGCCAAGATCTACTCAACACCGGGGAGCTGTTTTTT. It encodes CASSQDLLNTGELFF.